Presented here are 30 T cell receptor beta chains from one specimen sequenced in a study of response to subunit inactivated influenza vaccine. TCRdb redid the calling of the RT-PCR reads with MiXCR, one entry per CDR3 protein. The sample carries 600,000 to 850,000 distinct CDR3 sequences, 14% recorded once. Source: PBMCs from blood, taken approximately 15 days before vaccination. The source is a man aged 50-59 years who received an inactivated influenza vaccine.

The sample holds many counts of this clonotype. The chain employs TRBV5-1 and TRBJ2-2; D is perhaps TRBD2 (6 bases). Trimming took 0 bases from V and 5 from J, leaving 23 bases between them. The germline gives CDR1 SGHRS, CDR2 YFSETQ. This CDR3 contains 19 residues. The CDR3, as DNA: TGCGCCAGCAGCTTGGGTCTAGAGGGACTTGGCGGCAAGACCGGGGAGCTGTTTTTT. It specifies CASSLGLEGLGGKTGELFF. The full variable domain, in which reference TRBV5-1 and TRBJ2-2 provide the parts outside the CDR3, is KAGVTQTPRYLIKTRGQQVTLSCSPISGHRSVSWYQQTPGQGLQFLFEYFSETQRNKGNFPGRFSGRQFSNSRSEMNVSTLELGDSALYLCASSLGLEGLGGKTGELFFGEGSRLTVL.

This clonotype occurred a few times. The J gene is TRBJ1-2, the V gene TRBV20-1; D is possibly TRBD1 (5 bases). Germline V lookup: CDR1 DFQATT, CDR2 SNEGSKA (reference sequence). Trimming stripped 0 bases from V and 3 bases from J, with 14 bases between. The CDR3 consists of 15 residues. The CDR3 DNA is TGCAGTGCTAGAGATTTAAGGGGCTCGTACTATGGCTACACCTTC. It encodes CSARDLRGSYYGYTF.

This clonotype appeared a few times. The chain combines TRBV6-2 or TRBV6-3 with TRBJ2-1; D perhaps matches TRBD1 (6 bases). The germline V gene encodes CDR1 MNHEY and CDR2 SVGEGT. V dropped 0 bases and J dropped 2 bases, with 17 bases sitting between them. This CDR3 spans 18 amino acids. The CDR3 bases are TGTGCCAGCAGTTACTCCACTGCATGGGGGCCTCCCTACAATGAGCAGTTCTTC. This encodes CASSYSTAWGPPYNEQFF.

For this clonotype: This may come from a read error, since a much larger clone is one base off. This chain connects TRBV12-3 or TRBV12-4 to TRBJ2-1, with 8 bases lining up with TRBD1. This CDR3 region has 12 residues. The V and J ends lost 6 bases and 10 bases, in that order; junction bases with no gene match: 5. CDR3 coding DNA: TGTGCCAGCAGCCAAAACAGGGGGGAGCAGTTCTTC. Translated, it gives CASSQNRGEQFF.

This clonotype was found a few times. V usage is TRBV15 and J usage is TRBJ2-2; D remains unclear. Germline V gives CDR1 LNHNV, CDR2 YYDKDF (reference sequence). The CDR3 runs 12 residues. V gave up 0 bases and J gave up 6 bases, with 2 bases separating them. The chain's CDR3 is CATSREAGELFF. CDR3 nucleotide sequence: TGTGCCACCAGCAGAGAGGCCGGGGAGCTGTTTTTT.

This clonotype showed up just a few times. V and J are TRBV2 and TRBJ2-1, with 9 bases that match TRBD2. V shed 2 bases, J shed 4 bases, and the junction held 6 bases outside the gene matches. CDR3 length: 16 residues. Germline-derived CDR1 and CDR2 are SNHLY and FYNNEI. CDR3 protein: CASSEWLAGRYNEQFF. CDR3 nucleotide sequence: TGTGCCAGCAGTGAATGGCTAGCGGGGAGATACAATGAGCAGTTCTTC.

The CDR3 region has the DNA TGTGCCAGCAGTACCTACAGACAGAGGTTCACCTGGGAGCAGTACTTC. Its translation is CASSTYRQRFTWEQYF. The V and J genes are TRBV28 and TRBJ2-7; a weak D match, TRBD1 (5 bases). Trimming stripped 5 bases from V and 7 bases from J, with 24 bases between. The CDR3 has 16 residues. Per the germline V gene, CDR1 is MDHEN and CDR2 is SYDVKM.

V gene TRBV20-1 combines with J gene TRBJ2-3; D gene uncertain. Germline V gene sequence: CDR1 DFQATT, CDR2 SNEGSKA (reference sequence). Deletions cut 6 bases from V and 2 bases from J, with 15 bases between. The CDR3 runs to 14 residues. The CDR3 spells CSAQRVPFTDTQYF. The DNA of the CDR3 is TGCAGTGCCCAACGGGTCCCCTTCACAGATACGCAGTATTTT.

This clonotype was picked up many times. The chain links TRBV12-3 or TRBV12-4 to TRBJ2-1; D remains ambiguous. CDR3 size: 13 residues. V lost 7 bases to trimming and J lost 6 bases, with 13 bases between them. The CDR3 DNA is TGTGCCAGCACTCCTTCTGAGTTCAATGAGCAGTTCTTC. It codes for CASTPSEFNEQFF.

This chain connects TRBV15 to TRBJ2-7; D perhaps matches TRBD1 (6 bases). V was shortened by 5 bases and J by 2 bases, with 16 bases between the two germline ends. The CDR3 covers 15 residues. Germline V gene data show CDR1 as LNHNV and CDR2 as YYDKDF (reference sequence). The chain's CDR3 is CATSRGGTPTYEQYF. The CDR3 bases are TGTGCCACCAGCCGGGGTGGGACACCGACCTACGAGCAGTACTTC. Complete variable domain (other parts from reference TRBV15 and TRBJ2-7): DAMVIQNPRYQVTQFGKPVTLSCSQTLNHNVMYWYQQKSSQAPKLLFHYYDKDFNNEADTPDNFQSRRPNTSFCFLDIRSPGLGDTAMYLCATSRGGTPTYEQYFGPGTRLTVT.

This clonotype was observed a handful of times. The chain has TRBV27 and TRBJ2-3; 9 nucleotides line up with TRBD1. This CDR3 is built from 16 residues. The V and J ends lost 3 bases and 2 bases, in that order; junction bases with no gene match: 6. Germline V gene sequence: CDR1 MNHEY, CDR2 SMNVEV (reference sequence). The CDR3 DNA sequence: TGTGCCAGCAGTTTTCTGGGACAGGGACACACAGATACGCAGTATTTT. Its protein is CASSFLGQGHTDTQYF.

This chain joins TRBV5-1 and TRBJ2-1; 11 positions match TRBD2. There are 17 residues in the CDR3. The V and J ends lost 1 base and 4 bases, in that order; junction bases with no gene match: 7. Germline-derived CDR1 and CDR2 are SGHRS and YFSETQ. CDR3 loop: CASSLSSGREYYNEQFF. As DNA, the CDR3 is TGCGCCAGCAGCTTGAGTAGCGGGAGGGAATATTACAATGAGCAGTTCTTC.

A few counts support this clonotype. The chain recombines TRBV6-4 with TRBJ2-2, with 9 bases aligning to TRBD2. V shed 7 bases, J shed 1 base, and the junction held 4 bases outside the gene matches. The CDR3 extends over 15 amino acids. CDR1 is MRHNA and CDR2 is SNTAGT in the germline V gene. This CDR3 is CASIPTSGNTGELFF. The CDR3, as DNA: TGTGCCAGCATCCCGACTAGCGGGAACACCGGGGAGCTGTTTTTT.

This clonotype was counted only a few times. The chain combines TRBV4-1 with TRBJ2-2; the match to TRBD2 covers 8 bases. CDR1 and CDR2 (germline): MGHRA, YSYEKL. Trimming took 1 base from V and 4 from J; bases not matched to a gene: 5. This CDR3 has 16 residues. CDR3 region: CASSQVTGGPTGELFF. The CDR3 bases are TGCGCCAGCAGCCAAGTCACGGGAGGGCCCACCGGGGAGCTGTTTTTT.

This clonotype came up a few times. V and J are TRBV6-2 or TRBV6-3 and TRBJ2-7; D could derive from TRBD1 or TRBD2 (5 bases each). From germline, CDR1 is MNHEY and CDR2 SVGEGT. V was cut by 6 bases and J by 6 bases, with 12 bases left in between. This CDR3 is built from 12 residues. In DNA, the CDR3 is TGTGCCAGCAGCGACAGACTAATCGAGCAGTACTTC. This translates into CASSDRLIEQYF.

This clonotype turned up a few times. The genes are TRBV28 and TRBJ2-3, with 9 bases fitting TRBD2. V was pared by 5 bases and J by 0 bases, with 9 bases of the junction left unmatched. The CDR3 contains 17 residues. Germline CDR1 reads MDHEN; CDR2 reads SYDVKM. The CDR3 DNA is TGTGCCAGCAGTAACGGCGGGGGGGTCCGAAGCACAGATACGCAGTATTTT. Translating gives CASSNGGGVRSTDTQYF.

DNA of the CDR3: TGTGCCAGCAGCCGACGAGGGACAGGGAAAAACATTCAGTACTTC. It translates to CASSRRGTGKNIQYF. J is TRBJ2-4 and V is TRBV5-6; 9 bases map to TRBD1. V shed 4 bases and J 4 bases; nucleotides not matched to a gene: 6. Germline CDR1 SGHDT, CDR2 YYEEEE. This CDR3 spans 15 amino acids. The variable domain in full, with the rest retrieved from reference TRBV5-6 and TRBJ2-4, is DAGVTQSPTHLIKTRGQQVTLRCSPKSGHDTVSWYQQALGQGPQFIFQYYEEEERQRGNFPDRFSGHQFPNYSSELNVNALLLGDSALYLCASSRRGTGKNIQYFGAGTRLSVL.

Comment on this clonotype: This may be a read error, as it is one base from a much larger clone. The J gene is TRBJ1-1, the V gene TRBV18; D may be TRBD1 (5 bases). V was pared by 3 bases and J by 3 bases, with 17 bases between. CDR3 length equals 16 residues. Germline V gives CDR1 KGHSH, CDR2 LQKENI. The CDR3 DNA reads TGTGCCAGCTCACCCGGGAGAGGAGGGGTGCACACTGAAGCTTTCTTT. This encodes CASSPGRGGVHTEAFF.

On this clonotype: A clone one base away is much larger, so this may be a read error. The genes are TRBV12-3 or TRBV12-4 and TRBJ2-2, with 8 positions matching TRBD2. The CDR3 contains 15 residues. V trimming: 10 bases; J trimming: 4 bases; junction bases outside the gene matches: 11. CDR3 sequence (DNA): TGTGCCATCAGCGTAGGGACTAGTCGCACCGGGGAGCTGTTTTTT. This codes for CAISVGTSRTGELFF.

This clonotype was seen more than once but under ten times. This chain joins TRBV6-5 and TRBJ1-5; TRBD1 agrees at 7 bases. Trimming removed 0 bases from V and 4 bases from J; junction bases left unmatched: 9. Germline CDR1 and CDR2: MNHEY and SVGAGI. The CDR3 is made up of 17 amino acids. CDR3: CASSYSGRRGTNQPQHF. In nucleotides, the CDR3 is TGTGCCAGCAGTTACTCTGGGCGCAGGGGGACGAATCAGCCCCAGCATTTT.

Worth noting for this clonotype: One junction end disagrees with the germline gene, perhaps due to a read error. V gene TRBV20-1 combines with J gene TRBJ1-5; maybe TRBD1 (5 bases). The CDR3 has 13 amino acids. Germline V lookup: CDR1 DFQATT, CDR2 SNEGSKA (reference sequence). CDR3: CSSRDGGYQPQHF. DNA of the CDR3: TGCAGTTCTAGAGATGGGGGGTATCAGCCCCAGCATTTT.

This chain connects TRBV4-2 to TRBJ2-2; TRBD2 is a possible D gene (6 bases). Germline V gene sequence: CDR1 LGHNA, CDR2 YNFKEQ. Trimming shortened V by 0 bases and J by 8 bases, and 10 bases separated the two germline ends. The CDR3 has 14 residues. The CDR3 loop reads CASSQEDYSGELFF. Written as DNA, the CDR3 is TGTGCCAGCAGCCAAGAGGACTATTCGGGGGAGCTGTTTTTT.

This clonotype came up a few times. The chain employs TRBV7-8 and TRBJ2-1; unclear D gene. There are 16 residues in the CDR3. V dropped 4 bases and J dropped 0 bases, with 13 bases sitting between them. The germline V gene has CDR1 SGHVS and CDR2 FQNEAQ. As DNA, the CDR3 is TGTGCCAGCAGCTCGCTCCGCGGAAGCTCCTACAATGAGCAGTTCTTC. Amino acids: CASSSLRGSSYNEQFF.

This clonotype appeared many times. CDR3 sequence reads: CAISESAGSESSGANVLTF. The DNA for the CDR3 is TGTGCCATCAGTGAGTCGGCAGGGAGTGAGAGCTCTGGGGCCAACGTCCTGACTTTC. The rearrangement links TRBV10-3 to TRBJ2-6, with D possibly called TRBD1 or TRBD2 (5 bases each). Per germline, CDR1 ENHRY and CDR2 SYGVKD. With 0 bases removed from V and 0 bases from J, the gap between germline ends came to 15 bases. The CDR3 is 19 amino acids.

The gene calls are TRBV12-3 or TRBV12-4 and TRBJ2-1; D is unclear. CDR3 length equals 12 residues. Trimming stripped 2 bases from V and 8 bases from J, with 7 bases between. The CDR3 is CASSLFRHEQFF. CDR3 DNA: TGTGCCAGCAGTTTATTTAGGCATGAGCAGTTCTTC.

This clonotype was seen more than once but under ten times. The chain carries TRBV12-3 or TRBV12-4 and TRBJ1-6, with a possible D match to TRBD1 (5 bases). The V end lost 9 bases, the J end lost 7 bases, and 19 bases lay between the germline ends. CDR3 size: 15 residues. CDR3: CARNRGATRNSPLHF. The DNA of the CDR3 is TGTGCCAGGAACCGGGGCGCCACACGAAATTCACCCCTCCACTTT.

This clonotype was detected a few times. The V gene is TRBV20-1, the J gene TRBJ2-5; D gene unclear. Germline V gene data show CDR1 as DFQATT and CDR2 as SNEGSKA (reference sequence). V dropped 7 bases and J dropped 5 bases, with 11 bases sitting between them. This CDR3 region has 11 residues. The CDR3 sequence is CSVSSRETQYF. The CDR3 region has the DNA TGCAGTGTTTCTAGTAGGGAGACCCAGTACTTC.

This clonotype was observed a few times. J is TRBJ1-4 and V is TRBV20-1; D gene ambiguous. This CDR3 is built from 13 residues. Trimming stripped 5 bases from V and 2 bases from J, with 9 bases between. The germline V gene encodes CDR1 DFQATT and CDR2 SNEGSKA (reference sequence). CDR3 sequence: CSAAGKTNEKLFF. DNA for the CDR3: TGCAGTGCTGCAGGAAAGACTAATGAAAAACTGTTTTTT.

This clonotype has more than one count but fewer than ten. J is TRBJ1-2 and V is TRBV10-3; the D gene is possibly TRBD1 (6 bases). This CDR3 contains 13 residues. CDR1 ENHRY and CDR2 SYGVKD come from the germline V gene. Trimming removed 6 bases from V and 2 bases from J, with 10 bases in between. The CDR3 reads CAIREDRNYGYTF. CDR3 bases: TGTGCCATCAGGGAGGACAGAAACTATGGCTACACCTTC.

CDR3 region: CASSFFASGRNGAQYF. Written as DNA, the CDR3 is TGTGCCAGCAGTTTTTTTGCTAGCGGGAGGAATGGGGCCCAGTACTTC. V and J are TRBV6-5 and TRBJ2-5, with TRBD2 matching over 11 bases. The CDR3 spans 16 residues. Per germline, CDR1 MNHEY and CDR2 SVGAGI. The ends lost 4 bases at V and 9 bases at J; junction bases unmatched: 13.